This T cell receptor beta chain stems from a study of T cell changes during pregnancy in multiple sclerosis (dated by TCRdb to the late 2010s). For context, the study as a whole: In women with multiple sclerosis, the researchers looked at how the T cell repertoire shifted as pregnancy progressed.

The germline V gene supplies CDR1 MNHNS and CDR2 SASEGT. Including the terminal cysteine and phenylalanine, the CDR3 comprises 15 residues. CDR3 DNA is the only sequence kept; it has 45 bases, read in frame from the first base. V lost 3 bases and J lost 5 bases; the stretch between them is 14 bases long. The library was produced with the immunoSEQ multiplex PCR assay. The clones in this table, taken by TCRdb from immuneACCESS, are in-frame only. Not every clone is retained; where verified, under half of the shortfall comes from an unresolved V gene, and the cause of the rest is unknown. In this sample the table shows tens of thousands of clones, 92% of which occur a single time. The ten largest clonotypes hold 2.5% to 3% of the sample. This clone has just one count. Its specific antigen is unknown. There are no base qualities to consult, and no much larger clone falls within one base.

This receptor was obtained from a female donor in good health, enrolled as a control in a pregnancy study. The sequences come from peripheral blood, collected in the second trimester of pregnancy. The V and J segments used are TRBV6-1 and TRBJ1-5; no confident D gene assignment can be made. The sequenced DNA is TGTGCCAGCAGTGAGACACCCTGGAGGCATCAGCCCCAGCATTTT. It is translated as CASSETPWRHQPQHF.